The rows below give T cell receptor beta chains drawn from one sample of a study of sequential checkpoint blockade in melanoma. The protocol was immunoSEQ multiplex PCR, while the TCRdb copy is restricted to in-frame clones and leaves out a portion. The sample comprises some 14,000 clones, around 48% of which are singletons, and 15% to 20% rests with the top ten. The sample consisted of CD8+ T cells sorted from blood (inferred from file names), taken from a patient given nivolumab and ipilimumab in sequence. Receptors originate from a human donor with melanoma. Both conserved end residues are part of each CDR3.

V gene: TRBV7-8
J gene: TRBJ2-1
CDR3 protein: CASSFGLAGEKGYNEQFF

V gene: TRBV7-6
J gene: TRBJ2-7
CDR3 protein: CASSLGLGQGYEQYF

V gene: TRBV2
J gene: TRBJ1-6
CDR3 protein: CASSEEAGLNSPLHF

V gene: TRBV5-1
J gene: TRBJ2-7
CDR3 protein: CASSLGQGPYEQYF

V gene: TRBV28
J gene: TRBJ1-2
CDR3 protein: CASTSIQGYYGYTF

V gene: TRBV30
J gene: TRBJ2-7
CDR3 protein: CAWSVAGAGGYEQYF

V gene: TRBV19
J gene: TRBJ2-1
CDR3 protein: CASSSFDRGNEQFF

V gene: TRBV7-9
J gene: TRBJ2-5
CDR3 protein: CASSARQGRGETQYF

V gene: TRBV19
J gene: TRBJ1-2
CDR3 protein: CASSVTANYGYTF

V gene: TRBV6-5
J gene: TRBJ2-3
CDR3 protein: CASSGQGRDTQYF

V gene: TRBV2
J gene: TRBJ2-1
CDR3 protein: CASSESGLSSYNEQFF

V gene: TRBV5-1
J gene: TRBJ2-7
CDR3 protein: CASSLTRDEQYF

V gene: TRBV7-2
J gene: TRBJ1-5
CDR3 protein: CASSPGTPPQHF

V gene: TRBV15
J gene: TRBJ2-2
CDR3 protein: CATSSRTENTGELFF

V gene: TRBV4-1
J gene: TRBJ2-3
CDR3 protein: CASSLEDSKGLTDTQYF

V gene: TRBV15
J gene: TRBJ2-4
CDR3 protein: CATSTGGGGLENIQYF

V gene: TRBV27
J gene: TRBJ1-2
CDR3 protein: CASSLIGTGAPGGYTF

V gene: TRBV30
J gene: TRBJ2-1
CDR3 protein: CAWSVRPSISLRNEQFF

V gene: TRBV9
J gene: TRBJ2-7
CDR3 protein: CASSAHGSYEQYF

V gene: TRBV2
J gene: TRBJ2-2
CDR3 protein: CASSEEAGGADTGELFF

V gene: TRBV27
J gene: TRBJ2-6
CDR3 protein: CASNLGGSGANVLTF

V gene: TRBV28
J gene: TRBJ2-7
CDR3 protein: CASRLSGDSYEQYF

V gene: TRBV15
J gene: TRBJ1-1
CDR3 protein: CATGGVNTEAFF

V gene: TRBV7-2
J gene: TRBJ2-7
CDR3 protein: CASSSYALAGVSYEQYF

V gene: TRBV6-5
J gene: TRBJ1-2
CDR3 protein: CASSYDQGYGYTF

V gene: TRBV6-5
J gene: TRBJ1-1
CDR3 protein: CASSYGDTLNTEAFF

V gene: TRBV28
J gene: TRBJ2-1
CDR3 protein: CASSSPGGYDNEQFF

V gene: TRBV7-6
J gene: TRBJ1-1
CDR3 protein: CASSLGGVRNTEAFF

V gene: TRBV7-6
J gene: TRBJ2-1
CDR3 protein: CASSQVRGGDNEQFF

V gene: TRBV28
J gene: TRBJ2-2
CDR3 protein: CASSLGLAGDTGELFF

V gene: TRBV27
J gene: TRBJ1-1
CDR3 protein: CASRPLQGASTEAFF

V gene: TRBV9
J gene: TRBJ2-7
CDR3 protein: CASSPRTGGYEQYF

V gene: TRBV7-6
J gene: TRBJ2-1
CDR3 protein: CASSPPRGQGHEQFF

V gene: TRBV5-1
J gene: TRBJ1-1
CDR3 protein: CASTYDRDDTEAFF

V gene: TRBV30
J gene: TRBJ2-1
CDR3 protein: CAWSASRLDYNEQFF

V gene: TRBV6-1
J gene: TRBJ2-7
CDR3 protein: CASRDGGGNPYEQYF

V gene: TRBV27
J gene: TRBJ2-2
CDR3 protein: CASSLIGTANTGELFF

V gene: TRBV4-2
J gene: TRBJ2-7
CDR3 protein: CASSPPGTGEKTYEQYF

V gene: TRBV30
J gene: TRBJ1-1
CDR3 protein: CAWSGLLGAFF

V gene: TRBV6-5
J gene: TRBJ1-2
CDR3 protein: CASNSLGTGDGYTF

V gene: TRBV1
J gene: TRBJ1-5
CDR3 protein: CTSSQLLTEIGNQPQHF

V gene: TRBV28
J gene: TRBJ1-2
CDR3 protein: CASSTSFGYGYTF

V gene: TRBV7-6
J gene: TRBJ2-3
CDR3 protein: CASSLTGSTDTQYF